A selection of T cell receptor beta chains follows, all from one sample in a study of blood T cell repertoires in COVID-19. Produced via immunoSEQ multiplex PCR; TCRdb's table is partial and in-frame only. The top ten clones hold 15% to 20% of a sample with 150,000 to 200,000 clones, approximately 81% of them seen once. Specimen: peripheral blood. The receptor set was obtained from a person aged 70 to 85 with COVID-19, enrolled during active disease. CDR3s include the opening cysteine and the closing phenylalanine or tryptophan. D genes are given only for firm matches. Some rows mark clone size as missing; the rest say once, few, many or name a class of expanded clone.

>TRBD2|.|TRBJ2-1|TRBV7-3
CASSLRLAGANEQFF
TGTGCCAGCAGCTTAAGACTAGCGGGGGCCAATGAGCAGTTCTTC
>.|.|TRBJ2-7|TRBV4-1
CASSQQTVSYEQYF
TGCGCCAGCAGCCAACAGACAGTCTCCTACGAGCAGTACTTC
>TRBD2|.|TRBJ2-3|TRBV5-8
CASSFGLATDTQYF
TGTGCCAGCAGCTTCGGACTAGCCACAGATACGCAGTATTTT
>.|.|TRBJ2-7|TRBV20-1
CSAAYRYEQYF
TGCAGTGCCGCATACCGGTACGAGCAGTACTTC
>.|.|TRBJ1-6|TRBV18
CASSSTGLDSPLHF
TGTGCCAGCTCATCGACAGGTTTGGACTCACCCCTCCACTTT
>.|few|TRBJ2-3|TRBV5-1
CASSYTRTDTQYF
TGCGCCAGCTCTTACACACGCACAGATACGCAGTATTTT
>TRBD1|.|TRBJ1-1|TRBV25-1
CASSTWTGRTEAFF
TGTGCCAGCAGTACCTGGACAGGGCGCACTGAAGCTTTCTTT
>.|.|TRBJ2-7|TRBV4-3
CASSQGTTGVGLYEQYF
TGCGCCAGCAGCCAAGGAACGACAGGAGTGGGGCTCTACGAGCAGTACTTC
>TRBD1|.|TRBJ2-3|TRBV9
CASSLGQGRSDTQYF
TGTGCCAGCAGCCTAGGACAGGGGAGGTCAGATACGCAGTATTTT
>TRBD2|.|TRBJ2-2|TRBV7-3
CASSPYRLSGGTGELFF
TGTGCCAGCAGCCCCTACCGTCTCAGCGGGGGGACCGGGGAGCTGTTTTTT
>.|.|TRBJ2-6|TRBV7-3
CASSLKTGETRRANVLTF
TGTGCCAGCAGCTTAAAGACAGGTGAAACTCGGAGGGCCAACGTCCTGACTTTC
>.|once|TRBJ2-7|TRBV28
CASSREGGSPYEQYF
TGTGCCAGCAGCCGAGAGGGGGGGAGCCCCTACGAGCAGTACTTC
>TRBD1|.|TRBJ2-2|TRBV7-2
CASSTDRVTGELFF
TGTGCCAGCAGCACGGACAGGGTAACCGGGGAGCTGTTTTTT
>.|.|TRBJ2-7|TRBV6-5
CASAPQGGGYEQYF
TGTGCCAGCGCCCCGCAGGGAGGAGGCTACGAGCAGTACTTC
>TRBD2|.|TRBJ2-1|TRBV6-2/TRBV6-3
CASSYRWGGNEQFF
TGTGCCAGCAGTTACAGGTGGGGGGGCAATGAGCAGTTCTTC
>.|.|TRBJ1-5|TRBV6-2/TRBV6-3
CACSLDSNQPQHF
TGTGCCTGCAGTTTAGATAGCAATCAGCCCCAGCATTTT
>TRBD1|many|TRBJ1-5|TRBV19
CASSISWAGGPPQHF
TGTGCCAGTAGTATTTCTTGGGCAGGGGGGCCGCCCCAGCATTTT
>TRBD2|.|TRBJ2-7|TRBV27
CASRASGEYEQYF
TGTGCCAGCAGGGCTAGCGGGGAGTACGAGCAGTACTTC
>.|.|TRBJ2-2|TRBV5-1
CASSLARSENTGELFF
TGCGCCAGCAGCTTGGCCAGGTCGGAGAACACCGGGGAGCTGTTTTTT
>.|.|TRBJ1-3|TRBV6-5
CASRGAHLNTIYF
TGTGCCAGCAGGGGGGCCCACTTAAACACCATATATTTT
>.|.|TRBJ2-5|TRBV18
CASSPPGAGIVETQYF
TGTGCCAGCTCACCACCAGGCGCGGGAATTGTGGAGACCCAGTACTTC
>TRBD1|.|TRBJ2-3|TRBV18
CASSPRGRGLTDTQYF
TGTGCCAGCTCACCACGTGGCAGGGGGCTGACAGATACGCAGTATTTT
>TRBD1|.|TRBJ1-4|TRBV7-2
CASSSSTGAGKLFF
TGTGCCAGCAGCTCGTCGACAGGGGCGGGAAAACTGTTTTTT
>TRBD1|.|TRBJ2-4|TRBV7-2
CASSSIPGQGNIQYF
TGTGCCAGCAGCTCAATTCCGGGACAGGGAAACATTCAGTACTTC
>TRBD2|.|TRBJ2-1|TRBV7-9
CASSLGTSGGAEQFF
TGTGCCAGCAGCTTAGGGACTAGCGGGGGTGCTGAGCAGTTCTTC
>TRBD1|.|TRBJ1-2|TRBV6-5
CASSSDRGANYGYTF
TGTGCCAGCAGTTCCGACAGGGGCGCTAACTATGGCTACACCTTC
>.|.|TRBJ1-2|TRBV4-1
CASSQDPRGYGYTF
TGCGCCAGCAGCCAAGACCCCAGGGGCTATGGCTACACCTTC
>.|few|TRBJ2-3|TRBV5-6
CASSWGQRTDTQYF
TGTGCCAGCAGCTGGGGACAACGCACAGATACGCAGTATTTT
>TRBD2|.|TRBJ2-1|TRBV7-2
CASSFKGLAGGGEQFF
TGTGCCAGCAGCTTTAAGGGACTAGCGGGAGGAGGGGAGCAGTTCTTC
>TRBD1|.|TRBJ1-3|TRBV6-5
CASSYSGQGSGNTIYF
TGTGCCAGCAGTTACTCTGGACAGGGCTCTGGAAACACCATATATTTT
>TRBD2|.|TRBJ2-5|TRBV19
CASSAGLAIGQETQYF
TGTGCCAGTAGTGCGGGACTAGCCATAGGCCAAGAGACCCAGTACTTC